The 17 T cell receptor beta chains given below trace back to one sample, sequenced in a study of cytomegalovirus exposure and HLA in healthy donors. PCR employed 60 Vbeta and 13 Jbeta primers. Produced via immunoSEQ multiplex PCR; TCRdb's table is partial and in-frame only. The sample holds about 130,000 clones, over 70% seen once. The sequencing input was PBMCs. Receptor source: a woman in her 50s in good health and CMV-seronegative.

V usage is TRBV15 and J usage is TRBJ2-3, with TRBD1 as a possible D gene (5 bases). Trimming pared 3 bases from V and 4 bases from J, leaving 17 bases between. Germline CDR1 LNHNV, CDR2 YYDKDF (reference sequence). The CDR3 has 16 amino acids. This CDR3 is CATSSGRVEDADTQYF. CDR3 sequence (DNA): TGTGCCACCAGCAGTGGCAGGGTAGAGGACGCAGATACGCAGTATTTT.

Of note for this clone: A junction end diverges from the germline sequence, so it may reflect a read error. The chain has TRBV4-1 and TRBJ2-1; D unresolved. Germline V CDR1 and CDR2: MGHRA, YSYEKL. This CDR3 contains 13 residues. The CDR3 region has the DNA TGCGCTAGCAGCCTTCAGGACTACAATGAGCAGTTCTTC. Translated: CASSLQDYNEQFF.

This sequence joins TRBV28 and TRBJ1-5; D remains unclear. The CDR3 length is 13 residues. CDR1 and CDR2 from the germline V gene are MDHEN and SYDVKM. V lost 1 base and J 7 bases, leaving 8 bases between the germline ends. The CDR3 region is CASSLFQSQPQHF. DNA of the CDR3: TGTGCCAGCAGTTTATTCCAATCCCAGCCCCAGCATTTT. The full variable domain, rest sourced from reference TRBV28 and TRBJ1-5, is DVKVTQSSRYLVKRTGEKVFLECVQDMDHENMFWYRQDPGLGLRLIYFSYDVKMKEKGDIPEGYSVSREKKERFSLILESASTNQTSMYLCASSLFQSQPQHFGDGTRLSIL.

The chain has TRBV6-6 and TRBJ2-7, with a tentative D call TRBD2 (5 bases). V lost 2 bases and J lost 3, with 11 bases in between. The germline CDR1 and CDR2 sequences are MNHNY and SVGAGI (reference sequence). This CDR3 contains 14 residues. DNA of the CDR3: TGTGCCAGCAGTTACCAGGTCGGAGGCTACGAGCAGTACTTC. Translated: CASSYQVGGYEQYF.

This clone was observed a handful of times. The chain links TRBV28 to TRBJ2-3; TRBD2 aligns across 8 bases. CDR3 size: 16 residues. Per the germline V gene, CDR1 is MDHEN and CDR2 is SYDVKM. V lost 5 bases and J lost 3; bases outside the gene matches: 10. CDR3 sequence reads: CASSTRGGSRTDTQYF. DNA for the CDR3: TGTGCCAGCAGTACTCGGGGGGGTAGTAGGACAGATACGCAGTATTTT.

A few counts support this clone. The CDR3 DNA reads as TGTGCCACCAGCGAACAGACTAGCGGGAGGCGTGAGCAGTTCTTC. Translated: CATSEQTSGRREQFF. V gene TRBV15 combines with J gene TRBJ2-1; TRBD2 agrees at 13 bases. J was trimmed by 9 bases and V by 5 bases; bases with no gene match: 7. Germline V gene sequence: CDR1 LNHNV, CDR2 YYDKDF (reference sequence). The CDR3 sequence is 15 residues long.

The genes are TRBV4-2 and TRBJ2-1; D gene uncertain. The CDR3 length is 13 residues. V lost 4 bases and J 7 bases, leaving 11 bases between the germline ends. Germline V lookup: CDR1 LGHNA, CDR2 YNFKEQ. The CDR3 DNA sequence: TGTGCCAGCAGCCCCACCCAGGTGAATGAGCAGTTCTTC. It yields the protein CASSPTQVNEQFF.

This clone was observed a single time. At one of its ends the junction is not consistent with the germline gene, which may arise from a read error. DNA of the CDR3: TGTGCCTGGAACGCGGGACAGATCAACAATGGGCAGTTCTTC. Protein sequence: CAWNAGQINNGQFF. The chain couples TRBV30 to TRBJ2-1; tentative D call: TRBD1 (7 bases). This CDR3 region has 14 residues. CDR1 and CDR2 from the germline V gene are GTSNPN and SVGIG (reference sequence).

A few counts support this clone. The genes are TRBV6-5 and TRBJ1-1; the D gene is possibly TRBD1 (5 bases). The CDR3 has 14 amino acids. Trimming cost V 4 bases and J 1 base, with 10 bases left between them. CDR1 is MNHEY, CDR2 SVGAGI, per germline. The CDR3: CASSSAGRNTEAFF. The CDR3 bases are TGTGCCAGCAGTTCGGCAGGGCGGAACACTGAAGCTTTCTTT.

The chain recombines TRBV7-9 with TRBJ1-1; the D is unclear. This CDR3 region has 12 residues. V shed 3 bases and J shed 8 bases, with 10 bases lying between them. Germline V gives CDR1 SEHNR, CDR2 FQNEAQ (reference sequence). DNA of the CDR3: TGTGCCAGCAGCTTGGCGAGAGGGGAAGCTTTCTTT. Residues: CASSLARGEAFF.

This chain links TRBV19 with TRBJ2-1; D is unclear. The CDR3 runs to 14 residues. V was cut by 3 bases and J by 4 bases, with 10 bases left in between. Germline-derived CDR1 and CDR2 are LNHDA and SQIVND (reference sequence). CDR3: CASSISTLYNEQFF. DNA of the CDR3: TGTGCCAGTAGTATTTCGACTCTTTACAATGAGCAGTTCTTC. Filled out from reference TRBV19 and TRBJ2-1, the complete variable domain reads DGGITQSPKYLFRKEGQNVTLSCEQNLNHDAMYWYRQDPGQGLRLIYYSQIVNDFQKGDIAEGYSVSREKKESFPLTVTSAQKNPTAFYLCASSISTLYNEQFFGPGTRLTVL.

This clone showed up just a few times. The V gene is TRBV2, the J gene TRBJ2-2; tentatively, D is TRBD1 (7 bases). Germline CDR1 is SNHLY and CDR2 is FYNNEI. The CDR3 has 15 residues. V dropped 6 bases and J dropped 3 bases, with 14 bases sitting between them. The CDR3 loop is CASSLRGDYTGELFF. For the CDR3, the DNA is TGTGCCAGCAGCCTCAGGGGGGACTACACCGGGGAGCTGTTTTTT.

This sequence joins TRBV7-3 and TRBJ2-2; D remains ambiguous. The germline V and J ends were trimmed by 0 bases and 7 bases, with 12 bases remaining between them. Germline V lookup: CDR1 SGHTA, CDR2 FQGTGA. The CDR3 covers 15 residues. In DNA form, the CDR3 reads TGTGCCAGCAGCTTAACGTTCGGTGTTGGCGGGGAGCTGTTTTTT. Translating it yields CASSLTFGVGGELFF.

The chain couples TRBV28 to TRBJ1-2; 8 positions agree with TRBD1. The trim removed 6 bases at V and 6 bases at J, leaving 9 bases unmatched. This CDR3 has 14 residues. Germline V gene data show CDR1 as MDHEN and CDR2 as SYDVKM. In DNA form, the CDR3 reads TGTGCCAGCAGGGCCCAGGGGGCAAGAAATGGCTACACCTTC. This translates into CASRAQGARNGYTF.

This clone showed up just a few times. V usage is TRBV14 and J usage is TRBJ2-7; 7 bases are shared with TRBD2. The length of the CDR3 is 15 residues. CDR1 and CDR2 from the germline V gene are SGHDN and FVKESK. V was clipped by 0 bases and J by 2 bases; unmatched bases: 4. The CDR3 coding sequence is TGTGCCAGCAGCCAAGATCAAGGACTAGCCTACGAGCAGTACTTC. It translates to CASSQDQGLAYEQYF. The entire variable domain, with the rest obtained from reference TRBV14 and TRBJ2-7, is as follows: EAGVTQFPSHSVIEKGQTVTLRCDPISGHDNLYWYRRVMGKEIKFLLHFVKESKQDESGMPNNRFLAERTGGTYSTLKVQPAELEDSGVYFCASSQDQGLAYEQYFGPGTRLTVT.

This clone was detected only once. The rearrangement uses TRBV18 and TRBJ1-3; TRBD1 matches 8 bases. J gave up 2 bases and V 3 bases, and 3 bases lay outside the gene matches. The CDR3 runs to 15 residues. Germline CDR1 and CDR2: KGHSH and LQKENI. The CDR3 sequence: CASSPGQGAGNTIYF. The CDR3 nucleotides are TGTGCCAGCTCACCCGGACAGGGTGCTGGAAACACCATATATTTT.

The rearrangement links TRBV19 to TRBJ1-5; D gene ambiguous. Germline assignment: CDR1 LNHDA and CDR2 SQIVND (reference sequence). V lost 4 bases and J lost 1, with 11 bases in between. The length of the CDR3 is 15 residues. CDR3 sequence reads: CASSKGGPSNQPQHF. The CDR3, as DNA: TGTGCCAGTAGTAAAGGAGGGCCCAGCAATCAGCCCCAGCATTTT.